Detailed here is one TCR beta chain. What it binds is not known. The V gene lost 8 bases and the J gene lost 5 bases, with 15 bases spanning the gap. The CDR3 totals 13 residues. Germline V CDR1 and CDR2: MNHEY, SVGAGI. Repertoires were generated with immunoSEQ multiplex PCR, while TCRdb's copy carries only in-frame clones and drops some. The repertoire holds about 79,000 clones, over 75% seen once, with 20% to 25% in the top ten. These data come from a study of T cell responses to AZD1222 COVID-19 vaccine. Findings of the study overall: Reports indicate that nearly half of spike-specific TCRs are directed at unmutated variant regions. Spike-specific TCR breadth and depth went up after people got two AZD1222 doses. Only five or six people who got AZD1222 tested seropositive at baseline. Females made up more of the donors, who were largely white British, and clonal diversity may have come out too low.

The specimen comprised peripheral blood, sampled on day 0 of AZD1222 vaccination. The V gene is TRBV6-5, the J gene TRBJ1-1; possible D gene TRBD1, 5 bases. This TCR was recovered from an adult in good health. For the CDR3, the DNA is TGTGCCAGCTCCGCGGGGGTTTTGACTGAAGCTTTCTTT. It specifies CASSAGVLTEAFF.